The T cell receptor beta chain under discussion was sequenced for a study of T cells in Graves' hyperthyroidism and ophthalmopathy. Amplification of TCR beta CDR3 regions was performed using RNA transcripts as template. The study used the HTBI primer set for a first-round RT-PCR of the TCR CDR3. Using its own MiXCR run on the multiplex PCR reads, TCRdb lists one record per CDR3 protein. Altogether around 520,000 distinct CDR3 sequences are present, 24% being singletons, with the ten largest covering around 11%. For the diagnoses, clinical symptoms, serum thyroxine and TRAb, thyroid ultrasound and orbital computed tomography were used. This clonotype was sampled from a woman aged 30 to 39 with Graves' ophthalmopathy. Sequencing input: blood.

The CDR3 loop is CASSGMLSGNTIYF. The DNA of the CDR3 is TGTGCCAGCAGTGGGATGCTCTCTGGAAACACCATATATTTT. The chain joins TRBV2 to TRBJ1-3; no clear D gene. The CDR3 is 14 residues long. The germline V gene has CDR1 SNHLY and CDR2 FYNNEI. Between the trimmed V and J ends, which lost 4 bases and 0 bases, there was a span of 7 bases.